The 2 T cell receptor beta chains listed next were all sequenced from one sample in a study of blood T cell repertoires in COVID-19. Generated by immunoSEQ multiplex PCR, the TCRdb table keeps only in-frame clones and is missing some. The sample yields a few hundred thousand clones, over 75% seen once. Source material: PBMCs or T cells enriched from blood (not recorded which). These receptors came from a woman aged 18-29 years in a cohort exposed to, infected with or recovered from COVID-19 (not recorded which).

This CDR3 reads CASSQIPFEAFF. Written as DNA, the CDR3 is TGTGCCAGCAGCCAAATCCCATTTGAAGCTTTCTTT. This chain uses TRBV3-1 (or the pseudogene TRBV3-2) with TRBJ1-1; D is uncertain. Trimming left V 2 bases short and J 7 bases short, with 8 bases between. CDR1 LGHDT and CDR2 YNNKEL come from the germline V gene (reference sequence). The CDR3 spans 12 residues.

CDR3: CASSHGTSGSSNEQFF. DNA of the CDR3: TGTGCCAGCAGCCACGGTACTAGCGGGAGCTCTAATGAGCAGTTCTTC. The chain couples TRBV4-2 to TRBJ2-1, with 11 bases that match TRBD2. The CDR3 covers 16 residues. Germline V gives CDR1 LGHNA, CDR2 YNFKEQ. Trimming removed 3 bases from V and 7 bases from J; junction bases left unmatched: 8.